Presented here are 22 T cell receptor beta chains from one specimen sequenced in a study of blood T cell repertoires in COVID-19. TCRdb's table, derived via immunoSEQ multiplex PCR, lists solely in-frame clones and lacks some. Found here are 140,000 to 150,000 clones, approximately 89% of them singletons; the top ten hold about 1.8%. The sample comprised peripheral blood. The receptors were sampled from a woman between 50 and 59 years old with acute or convalescent COVID-19.

The chain combines TRBV7-6 with TRBJ2-3, with D maybe TRBD1 (6 bases). There are 15 residues in the CDR3. Trimming left V 5 bases short and J 1 base short, with 13 bases between. The V gene's germline CDR1 is SGHVS and CDR2 FNYEAQ. The CDR3 nucleotides are TGTGCCAGCAGCCCCGTAGCAGGGGGCACAGATACGCAGTATTTT. The encoded protein is CASSPVAGGTDTQYF.

CDR3 nucleotide sequence: TGTGCCAGCAGCCAGCCCCCGGGACTTCAGTTCTTC. Amino acid sequence: CASSQPPGLQFF. The gene calls are TRBV3-1 (or the pseudogene TRBV3-2) and TRBJ2-1, with a tentative D call TRBD2 (6 bases). V was pared by 3 bases and J by 13 bases, with 13 bases between. This CDR3 region has 12 residues. Germline loops: CDR1 LGHDT, CDR2 YNNKEL (reference sequence).

This chain links TRBV28 with TRBJ1-2; TRBD1 matches 9 bases. The V gene's germline CDR1 is MDHEN and CDR2 SYDVKM. The V and J ends lost 5 bases and 8 bases, in that order; junction bases with no gene match: 9. The CDR3 has 14 amino acids. As DNA, the CDR3 is TGTGCCAGCAGTCCCACAGGGGGCTTACGGGGCTACACCTTC. Translating it yields CASSPTGGLRGYTF.

CDR3 in amino acids: CASSLDSTNLSGNTIYF. In nucleotides, the CDR3 is TGCGCCAGCAGCTTAGACTCTACGAACCTCTCTGGAAACACCATATATTTT. The chain is built from TRBV5-1 and TRBJ1-3, with unresolved D. The V end lost 2 bases, the J end lost 0 bases, and 15 bases lay between the germline ends. This CDR3 region has 17 residues. Germline V gene data show CDR1 as SGHRS and CDR2 as YFSETQ.

This chain connects TRBV5-4 to TRBJ2-3; D is possibly TRBD1 (6 bases). Trimming removed 2 bases at V and 8 bases at J, with 12 bases between. The CDR3 sequence is 13 residues long. The germline gives CDR1 SGHNT, CDR2 YYREEE (reference sequence). Here the CDR3 reads CASSFPPGATQYF. The DNA of the CDR3 is TGTGCCAGCAGCTTCCCCCCAGGGGCTACGCAGTATTTT.

J is TRBJ2-7 and V is TRBV4-1; TRBD2 matches at 12 bases. The trim removed 4 bases at V and 3 bases at J, leaving 4 bases unmatched. Germline CDR1 and CDR2: MGHRA and YSYEKL. The CDR3 extends over 15 amino acids. The CDR3 region has the DNA TGCGCCAGCAGCCCTCTAGCGGGAGGGTTCTACGAGCAGTACTTC. This encodes CASSPLAGGFYEQYF.

This clone occurred once. This chain links TRBV6-5 with TRBJ2-7, with D perhaps TRBD2 (6 bases). Germline CDR1 reads MNHEY; CDR2 reads SVGAGI. Trimming stripped 6 bases from V and 3 bases from J, with 12 bases between. CDR3 size: 13 residues. CDR3 sequence (DNA): TGTGCCAGCAGCGGACGGAGGGTCTACGAGCAGTACTTC. It translates to CASSGRRVYEQYF.

The V gene is TRBV5-6, the J gene TRBJ1-2, with 7 bases lining up with TRBD1. V shed 4 bases, J shed 8 bases, and the junction held 11 bases outside the gene matches. The CDR3 spans 14 residues. Germline CDR1 is SGHDT and CDR2 is YYEEEE. CDR3 nucleotide sequence: TGTGCCAGCAGCCAAGGGGGCTGGCCGGGGGGCTACACCTTC. It yields the protein CASSQGGWPGGYTF.

The rearrangement uses TRBV19 and TRBJ1-2, with 9 bases identical to TRBD1. V lost 7 bases and J lost 2; bases outside the gene matches: 8. The germline V gene encodes CDR1 LNHDA and CDR2 SQIVND (reference sequence). This CDR3 has 15 residues. The CDR3 region has the DNA TGTGCCAGTATCACTACCGGGACAGGGAACTATGGCTACACCTTC. Protein: CASITTGTGNYGYTF. Using reference TRBV19 and TRBJ1-2 for the parts outside the CDR3, the full variable domain is DGGITQSPKYLFRKEGQNVTLSCEQNLNHDAMYWYRQDPGQGLRLIYYSQIVNDFQKGDIAEGYSVSREKKESFPLTVTSAQKNPTAFYLCASITTGTGNYGYTFGSGTRLTVV.

This chain connects TRBV4-2 to TRBJ2-2; weak D call: TRBD2 (6 bases). This CDR3 region has 16 residues. Germline lookup yields CDR1 LGHNA and CDR2 YNFKEQ. V was clipped by 1 base and J by 4 bases, with 13 bases between them. In DNA form, the CDR3 reads TGTGCCAGCAGCCAAGTACTGGTGGGGGGCACCGGGGAGCTGTTTTTT. This sequence encodes CASSQVLVGGTGELFF.

The genes are TRBV6-5 and TRBJ1-1; 8 nucleotides line up with TRBD1. Germline trimming cut 7 bases from V and 7 bases from J; bases unmatched to any gene: 8. Germline V gives CDR1 MNHEY, CDR2 SVGAGI. The CDR3 sequence is 13 residues long. CDR3 sequence: CASTITGGIEAFF. CDR3 nucleotide sequence: TGTGCCAGCACCATAACAGGGGGAATTGAAGCTTTCTTT.

This chain links TRBV27 with TRBJ1-5; 8 bases line up with TRBD1. The CDR3 consists of 15 residues. Germline CDR1 MNHEY, CDR2 SMNVEV (reference sequence). V trimming: 4 bases; J trimming: 7 bases; junction bases outside the gene matches: 9. The DNA for the CDR3 is TGTGCCAGCAGTTCCAGGACAGGGTTGTGGCAGCCCCAGCATTTT. This gives the protein CASSSRTGLWQPQHF.

This chain joins TRBV18 and TRBJ1-5; 11 nucleotides line up with TRBD1. Germline V gives CDR1 KGHSH, CDR2 LQKENI. Germline trimming cut 6 bases from V and 6 bases from J; bases unmatched to any gene: 10. The CDR3 runs 16 residues. For the CDR3, the DNA is TGTGCCAGCTCCCAAGGCCGGGACAGGGGGATTCAGCCCCAGCATTTT. The encoded protein is CASSQGRDRGIQPQHF.

This chain links TRBV5-4 with TRBJ1-2; D is undetermined. Looked up from germline, CDR1 is SGHNT and CDR2 is YYREEE (reference sequence). The CDR3 sequence is 14 residues long. Trimming pared 0 bases from V and 0 bases from J, leaving 6 bases between. CDR3 coding DNA: TGTGCCAGCAGCTTGGAATCAGCTAACTATGGCTACACCTTC. This sequence encodes CASSLESANYGYTF. The entire variable domain, with the rest obtained from reference TRBV5-4 and TRBJ1-2, is as follows: ETGVTQSPTHLIKTRGQQVTLRCSSQSGHNTVSWYQQALGQGPQFIFQYYREEENGRGNFPPRFSGLQFPNYSSELNVNALELDDSALYLCASSLESANYGYTFGSGTRLTVV.

To note about this clone: An end of the junction does not agree with germline; a read error may underlie this. J is TRBJ1-6 and V is TRBV7-7; D is perhaps TRBD1 (5 bases). The CDR3 loop spans 16 amino acids. Per germline, CDR1 SSHAT and CDR2 FNYEAQ (reference sequence). The CDR3 region is CASRSQGIGYNSPLHF. The CDR3 DNA follows: TGTGCTAGCAGGTCCCAGGGAATAGGCTATAATTCACCCCTCCACTTT.

The rearrangement links TRBV20-1 to TRBJ2-1; 12 bases agree with TRBD2. Unmatched junction bases numbered 3, after V lost 3 bases and J lost 9 bases. The CDR3 spans 13 residues. Germline CDR1 and CDR2: DFQATT and SNEGSKA (reference sequence). CDR3 in DNA: TGCAGTGCTAGTTCTAGCGGGAGGGCTGAGCAGTTCTTC. This translates into CSASSSGRAEQFF.

This chain joins TRBV4-2 and TRBJ2-5, with 12 bases lining up with TRBD2. CDR3 length equals 16 residues. Looked up from germline, CDR1 is LGHNA and CDR2 is YNFKEQ. Germline trimming cut 5 bases from V and 9 bases from J; bases unmatched to any gene: 13. This chain's CDR3 is CASSAGTSGPPRAQYF. CDR3 DNA: TGTGCCAGCAGCGCCGGGACTAGCGGGCCCCCCAGGGCCCAGTACTTC.

The chain links TRBV4-1 to TRBJ1-1; the match to TRBD1 covers 11 bases. The CDR3 is 18 residues long. V dropped 2 bases and J dropped 5; count of bases not matched to a gene: 13. Germline lookup yields CDR1 MGHRA and CDR2 YSYEKL. For the CDR3, the DNA is TGCGCCAGCAGCCAAAGCGCCGGGACAGGGGGTGTATGGACTGAAGCTTTCTTT. This translates into CASSQSAGTGGVWTEAFF.

The chain joins TRBV15 to TRBJ2-3, with 8 bases that match TRBD2. The germline V gene has CDR1 LNHNV and CDR2 YYDKDF (reference sequence). Germline trimming cut 4 bases from V and 2 bases from J; bases unmatched to any gene: 14. This CDR3 is 18 amino acids long. This CDR3 is CATSTSLVSGGITDTQYF. The DNA for the CDR3 is TGTGCCACCAGCACTAGTCTGGTAAGCGGGGGCATCACAGATACGCAGTATTTT.

This clone was detected only a few times. This chain uses TRBV7-3 with TRBJ1-2, with 11 bases aligning to TRBD1. The CDR3 is 15 residues long. V trimming: 5 bases; J trimming: 6 bases; junction bases outside the gene matches: 8. Per germline, CDR1 SGHTA and CDR2 FQGTGA. CDR3: CASSPTDRGRDGYTF. The CDR3 nucleotides read TGTGCCAGCAGCCCTACGGACAGGGGGCGGGATGGCTACACCTTC.

This sequence joins TRBV9 and TRBJ1-2, with D possibly matching TRBD1 (6 bases). Trimming left V 3 bases short and J 1 base short, with 7 bases between. The CDR3 contains 13 residues. Per the germline V gene, CDR1 is SGDLS and CDR2 is YYNGEE. CDR3 amino acids: CASSADSNYGYTF. In DNA, the CDR3 is TGTGCCAGCAGCGCGGACAGTAACTATGGCTACACCTTC.

This rearrangement joins TRBV2 to TRBJ1-4; TRBD1 might be the D (5 bases). Trimming removed 4 bases at V and 8 bases at J, with 17 bases between. The CDR3 spans 15 residues. Germline assignment: CDR1 SNHLY and CDR2 FYNNEI. CDR3 region: CASSGGGKGPEKLFF. The CDR3 nucleotides read TGTGCCAGCAGTGGGGGCGGGAAGGGACCAGAAAAACTGTTTTTT.